The present T cell receptor beta chain was sequenced within a study of regulatory T cells in long-lasting Graves disease. Findings and limits, study-wide: TRBV28, TRBJ1-2 and TRBJ2-5 emerged as the favored segments in persistent disease. Lower TCR diversity characterized persistent Graves' patients relative to newly diagnosed patients.

The germline V gene has CDR1 MDHEN and CDR2 SYDVKM. This CDR3 is 15 amino acids long. After removal of 2 bases from V and 7 bases from J, the junction contained 6 bases not matched to a gene. iRepertoire HTBI primers and Arm-PCR of CDR3 regions built TCR beta libraries. Via MiXCR, TCRdb re-called the multiplex PCR reads, giving one row per CDR3 protein. The table lists more than 350,000 distinct CDR3 sequences, 15% of them singletons. This clonotype was detected many times. Its specificity is unknown. Time point: newly diagnosed GD, antithyroid drugs for less than 3 months. From RNA extracted from PBMCs, the TCR library was made. Separately, the same data were catalogued under a study of T cells in Graves' hyperthyroidism and ophthalmopathy.

The source of this sequence is a woman in her 30s with Graves disease. The source material was peripheral blood mononuclear cells (PBMCs), sampled at new diagnosis, from a patient treated with antithyroid drugs. The chain carries TRBV28 and TRBJ2-1, with TRBD2 matching 9 bases. The CDR3 loop is CASSLNRLAENEQFF. The CDR3 coding sequence is TGTGCCAGCAGTTTAAATCGACTAGCGGAGAATGAGCAGTTCTTC.